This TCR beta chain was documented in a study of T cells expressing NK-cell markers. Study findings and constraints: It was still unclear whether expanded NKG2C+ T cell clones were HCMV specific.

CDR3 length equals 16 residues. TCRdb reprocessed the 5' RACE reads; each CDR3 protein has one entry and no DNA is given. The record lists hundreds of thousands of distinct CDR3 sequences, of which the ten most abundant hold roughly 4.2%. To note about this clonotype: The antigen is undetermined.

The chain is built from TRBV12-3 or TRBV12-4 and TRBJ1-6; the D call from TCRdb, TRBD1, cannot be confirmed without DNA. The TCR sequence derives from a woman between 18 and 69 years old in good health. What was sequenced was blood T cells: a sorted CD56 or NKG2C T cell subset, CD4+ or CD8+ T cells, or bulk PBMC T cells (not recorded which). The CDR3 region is CASSRPMSSYNSPLHF.